The TCR beta chain under discussion was sequenced for a study of cytomegalovirus exposure and HLA in healthy donors. The study, taken as a whole, reports: Among CMV-associated TCR beta chains, most appeared HLA-restricted in a later analysis.

On this clone itself: Its antigen is unidentified.

Both 60 Vbeta primers and 13 Jbeta primers went into the PCR. Data came from immunoSEQ multiplex PCR; TCRdb stores just in-frame clones and leaves some out. The sample shows 210,000 or so clones, roughly 84% of them seen only once. The CDR3 spans 15 residues. Germline V gene sequence: CDR1 SGHNT, CDR2 YYREEE (reference sequence). With V trimmed by 4 bases and J by 7 bases, 10 bases remained unmatched. V usage is TRBV5-4 and J usage is TRBJ1-2, with 10 bases aligning to TRBD1. Sequenced input: PBMCs. This receptor was obtained from a girl aged 2-10 years in good health and CMV-seronegative. The CDR3 is CASSSGGQGRVGYTF. The CDR3 DNA is TGTGCCAGCAGCAGTGGGGGACAGGGGAGAGTTGGCTACACCTTC.